The clone carrying this T cell receptor (beta chain) was seen only once. What it binds is unknown. Purity exceeding 98% was reached by all sorted populations. The CDR3 is 14 amino acids. The V gene's germline CDR1 is MGHDK and CDR2 SYGVNS. V was pared by 8 bases and J by 0 bases, with 4 bases of the junction left unmatched. This specimen belongs to a study of beta chain features in type 1 diabetes. General study results and limits: Insertion counts at VDJ junctions were lower in type 1 diabetes patients, who also showed more deletions there. Because the template was cDNA, high-expressing cells might be over-represented. Significant though moderate, a shortening of TCRB CDR3s appeared in all four CD4+ subsets of Type 1 diabetes patients.

TCRB transcripts that were expressed got sequenced, as all of the isolated RNA had been reverse transcribed. TCRdb's table, derived via immunoSEQ multiplex PCR, lists solely in-frame clones and lacks some. The repertoire holds some 360,000 clones, roughly a tenth seen once, with over 0.45% in the top ten. The chain couples TRBV25-1 to TRBJ2-7; TRBD1 matches at 10 bases. This sequence originates from a man between 25 and 39 years old with type 1 diabetes. Sequenced: central memory CD4+ T cells from blood. CDR3 loop: CASWGTGASYEQYF. The CDR3 DNA follows: TGTGCCAGCTGGGGGACAGGGGCCTCCTACGAGCAGTACTTC.